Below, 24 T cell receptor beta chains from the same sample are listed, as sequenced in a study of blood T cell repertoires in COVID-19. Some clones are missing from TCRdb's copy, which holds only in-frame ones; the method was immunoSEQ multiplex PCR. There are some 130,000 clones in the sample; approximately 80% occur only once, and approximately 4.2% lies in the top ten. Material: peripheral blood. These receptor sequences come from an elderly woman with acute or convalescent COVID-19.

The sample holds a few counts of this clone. This CDR3 is CASSQERREKLFF. CDR3 nucleotide sequence: TGTGCCAGCAGCCAAGAGAGGAGAGAAAAACTGTTTTTT. This chain joins TRBV3-1 (or the pseudogene TRBV3-2) and TRBJ1-4; D is ambiguous. Germline CDR1 LGHDT, CDR2 YNNKEL (reference sequence). V gave up 0 bases and J gave up 8 bases, with 7 bases separating them. The CDR3 length is 13 residues.

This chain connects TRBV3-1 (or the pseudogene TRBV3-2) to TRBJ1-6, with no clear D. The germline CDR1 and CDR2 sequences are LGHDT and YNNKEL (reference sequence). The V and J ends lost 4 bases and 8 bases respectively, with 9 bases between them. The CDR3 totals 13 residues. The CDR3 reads CASSLSGDSPLHF. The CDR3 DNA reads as TGTGCCAGCAGCCTCTCGGGTGATTCACCCCTCCACTTT.

DNA of the CDR3: TGTGCCAGCAGCGCCACAGGGGGTTACGAGCAGTACTTC. Translation gives CASSATGGYEQYF. The chain employs TRBV5-5 and TRBJ2-7, with 8 bases fitting TRBD1. The germline gives CDR1 SGHKS, CDR2 YYEKEE (reference sequence). The CDR3 extends over 13 amino acids. V shed 4 bases and J 4 bases; nucleotides not matched to a gene: 4.

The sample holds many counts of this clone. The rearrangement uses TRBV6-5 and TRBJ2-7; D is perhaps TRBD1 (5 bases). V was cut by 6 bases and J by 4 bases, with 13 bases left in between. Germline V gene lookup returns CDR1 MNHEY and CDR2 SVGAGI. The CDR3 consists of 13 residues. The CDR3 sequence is CASRTSGQYEQYF. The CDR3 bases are TGTGCCAGCAGGACATCAGGGCAGTACGAGCAGTACTTC.

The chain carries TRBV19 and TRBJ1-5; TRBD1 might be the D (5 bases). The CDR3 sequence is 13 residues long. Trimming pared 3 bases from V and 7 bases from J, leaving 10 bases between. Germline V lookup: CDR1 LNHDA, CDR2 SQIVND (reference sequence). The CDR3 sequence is CASSIRGYQPQHF. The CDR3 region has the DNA TGTGCCAGTAGTATTCGGGGGTACCAGCCCCAGCATTTT. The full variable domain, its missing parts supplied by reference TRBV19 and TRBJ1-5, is DGGITQSPKYLFRKEGQNVTLSCEQNLNHDAMYWYRQDPGQGLRLIYYSQIVNDFQKGDIAEGYSVSREKKESFPLTVTSAQKNPTAFYLCASSIRGYQPQHFGDGTRLSIL.

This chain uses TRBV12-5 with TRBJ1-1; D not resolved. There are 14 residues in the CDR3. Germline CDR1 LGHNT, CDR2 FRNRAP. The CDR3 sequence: CGSGVDWENTEAFF. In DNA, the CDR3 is TGTGGCTCCGGGGTGGACTGGGAGAACACTGAAGCTTTCTTT.

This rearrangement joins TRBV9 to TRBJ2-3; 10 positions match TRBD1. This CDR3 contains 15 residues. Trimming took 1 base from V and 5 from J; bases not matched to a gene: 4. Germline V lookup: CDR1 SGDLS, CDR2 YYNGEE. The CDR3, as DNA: TGTGCCAGCAGCGTACAGACAGGGGGCCGAGATACGCAGTATTTT. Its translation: CASSVQTGGRDTQYF.

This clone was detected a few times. The DNA for the CDR3 is TGTGCCAGTAGTACCGGGACTAGCGGGGGGGCGAGGGATACGCAGTATTTT. It codes for CASSTGTSGGARDTQYF. The chain combines TRBV19 with TRBJ2-3; 16 bases fit TRBD2. From germline, CDR1 is LNHDA and CDR2 SQIVND (reference sequence). The CDR3 loop spans 17 amino acids. V was clipped by 4 bases and J by 6 bases; unmatched bases: 7.

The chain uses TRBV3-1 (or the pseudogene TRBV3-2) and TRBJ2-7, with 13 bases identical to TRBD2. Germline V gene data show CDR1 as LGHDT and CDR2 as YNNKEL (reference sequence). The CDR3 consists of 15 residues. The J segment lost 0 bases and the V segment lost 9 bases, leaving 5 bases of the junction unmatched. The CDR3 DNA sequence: TGTGCCAGTGGGACTAGCGGGACCGCCTCCTACGAGCAGTACTTC. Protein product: CASGTSGTASYEQYF.

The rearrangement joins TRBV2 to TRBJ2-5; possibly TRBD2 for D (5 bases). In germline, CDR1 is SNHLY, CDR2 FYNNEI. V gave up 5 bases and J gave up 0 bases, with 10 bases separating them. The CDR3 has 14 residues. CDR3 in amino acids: CASSTGNNQETQYF. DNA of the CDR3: TGTGCCAGCAGTACCGGGAATAACCAAGAGACCCAGTACTTC.

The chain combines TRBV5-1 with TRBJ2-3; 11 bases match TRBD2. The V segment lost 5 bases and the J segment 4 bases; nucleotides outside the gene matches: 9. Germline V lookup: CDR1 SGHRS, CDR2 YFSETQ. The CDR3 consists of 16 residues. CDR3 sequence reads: CASRSIAGGAADTQYF. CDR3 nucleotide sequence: TGCGCCAGCAGATCAATAGCGGGAGGGGCGGCAGATACGCAGTATTTT.

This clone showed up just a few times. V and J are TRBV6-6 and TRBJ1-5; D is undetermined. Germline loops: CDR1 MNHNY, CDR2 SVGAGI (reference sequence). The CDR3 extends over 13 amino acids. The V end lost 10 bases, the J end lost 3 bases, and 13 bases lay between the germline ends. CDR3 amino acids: CATSTADNQPQHF. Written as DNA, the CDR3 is TGTGCCACCTCGACGGCGGACAATCAGCCCCAGCATTTT.

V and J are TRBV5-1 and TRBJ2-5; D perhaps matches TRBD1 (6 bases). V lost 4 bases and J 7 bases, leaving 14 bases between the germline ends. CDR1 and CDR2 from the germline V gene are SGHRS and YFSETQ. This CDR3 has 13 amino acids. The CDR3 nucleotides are TGCGCCAGCAGCGAGGGGGAGCCAGGGACCCAGTACTTC. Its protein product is CASSEGEPGTQYF.

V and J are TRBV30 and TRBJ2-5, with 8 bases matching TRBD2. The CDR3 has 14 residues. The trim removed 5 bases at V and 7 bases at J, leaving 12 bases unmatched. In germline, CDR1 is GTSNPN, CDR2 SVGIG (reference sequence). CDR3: CAWGAGGLRGTQYF. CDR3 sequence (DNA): TGTGCCTGGGGCGCGGGGGGACTAAGAGGGACCCAGTACTTC.

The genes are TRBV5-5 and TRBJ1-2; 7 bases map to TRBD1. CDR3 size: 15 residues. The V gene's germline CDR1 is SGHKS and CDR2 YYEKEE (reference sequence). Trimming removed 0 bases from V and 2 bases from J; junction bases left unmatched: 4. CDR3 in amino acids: CASSLGDSLNYGYTF. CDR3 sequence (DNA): TGTGCCAGCAGCTTGGGGGACAGTCTGAACTATGGCTACACCTTC.

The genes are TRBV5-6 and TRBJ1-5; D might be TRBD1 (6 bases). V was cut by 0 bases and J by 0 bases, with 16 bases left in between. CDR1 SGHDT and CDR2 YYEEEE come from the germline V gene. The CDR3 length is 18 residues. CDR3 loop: CASSLGPQGSYSNQPQHF. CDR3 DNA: TGTGCCAGCAGCTTGGGCCCGCAGGGGTCGTATAGCAATCAGCCCCAGCATTTT. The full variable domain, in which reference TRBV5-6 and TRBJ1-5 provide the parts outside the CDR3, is DAGVTQSPTHLIKTRGQQVTLRCSPKSGHDTVSWYQQALGQGPQFIFQYYEEEERQRGNFPDRFSGHQFPNYSSELNVNALLLGDSALYLCASSLGPQGSYSNQPQHFGDGTRLSIL.

The CDR3 loop reads CASSGAGGYEQYF. DNA of the CDR3: TGTGCCAGCAGTGGAGCGGGGGGATACGAGCAGTACTTC. This sequence joins TRBV11-1 and TRBJ2-7; TRBD2 agrees at 9 bases. Looked up from germline, CDR1 is SGHAT and CDR2 is FQDESV (reference sequence). There are 13 residues in the CDR3. Trimming took 6 bases from V and 4 from J; bases not matched to a gene: 4.

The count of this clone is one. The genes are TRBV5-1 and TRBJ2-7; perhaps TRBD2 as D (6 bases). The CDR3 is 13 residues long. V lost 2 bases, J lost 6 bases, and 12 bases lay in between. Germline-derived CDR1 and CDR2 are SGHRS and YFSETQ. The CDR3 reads CASSFGRESEQYF. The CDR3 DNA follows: TGCGCCAGCAGCTTCGGCCGGGAGTCCGAGCAGTACTTC.

CDR3 in DNA: TGTGCCCGATCTGAGGGACAGAGTAATTCACCCCTCCACTTT. It encodes CARSEGQSNSPLHF. J is TRBJ1-6 and V is TRBV30; 7 bases agree with TRBD1. The CDR3 extends over 14 amino acids. V gave up 8 bases and J gave up 6 bases; unmatched junction bases: 10. Germline values: CDR1 GTSNPN, CDR2 SVGIG (reference sequence).

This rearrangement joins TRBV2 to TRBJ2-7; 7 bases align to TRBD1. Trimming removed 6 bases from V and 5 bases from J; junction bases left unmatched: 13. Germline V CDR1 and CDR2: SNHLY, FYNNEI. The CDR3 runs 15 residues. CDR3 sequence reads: CASRSDTGESHEQYF. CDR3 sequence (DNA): TGTGCCAGCAGGAGCGACACAGGGGAAAGCCACGAGCAGTACTTC. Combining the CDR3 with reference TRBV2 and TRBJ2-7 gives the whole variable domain EPEVTQTPSHQVTQMGQEVILRCVPISNHLYFYWYRQILGQKVEFLVSFYNNEISEKSEIFDDQFSVERPDGSNFTLKIRSTKLEDSAMYFCASRSDTGESHEQYFGPGTRLTVT.

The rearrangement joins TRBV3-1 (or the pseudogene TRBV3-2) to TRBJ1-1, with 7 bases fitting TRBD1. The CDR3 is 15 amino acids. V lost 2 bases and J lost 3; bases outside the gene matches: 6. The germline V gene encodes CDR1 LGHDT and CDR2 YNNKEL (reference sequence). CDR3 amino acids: CASSQTTGWDTEAFF. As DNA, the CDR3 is TGTGCCAGCAGCCAAACGACAGGGTGGGACACTGAAGCTTTCTTT.

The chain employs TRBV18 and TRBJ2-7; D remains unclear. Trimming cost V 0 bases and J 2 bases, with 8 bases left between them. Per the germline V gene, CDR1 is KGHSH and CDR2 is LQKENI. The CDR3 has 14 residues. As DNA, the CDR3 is TGTGCCAGCTCACCACCTAGTTCGACCTACGAGCAGTACTTC. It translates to CASSPPSSTYEQYF.

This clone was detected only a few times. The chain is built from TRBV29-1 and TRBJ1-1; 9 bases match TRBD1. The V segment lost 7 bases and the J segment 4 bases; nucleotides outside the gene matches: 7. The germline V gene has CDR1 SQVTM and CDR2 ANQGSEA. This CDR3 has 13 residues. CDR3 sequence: CSGRTGVVTEAFF. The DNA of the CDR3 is TGCAGCGGGCGGACAGGGGTGGTCACTGAAGCTTTCTTT.

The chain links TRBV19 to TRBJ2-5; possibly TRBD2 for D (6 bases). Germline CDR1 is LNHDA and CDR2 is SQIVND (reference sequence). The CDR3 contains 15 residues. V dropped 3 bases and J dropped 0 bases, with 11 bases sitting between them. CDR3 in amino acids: CASSIWRGNQETQYF. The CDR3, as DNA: TGTGCCAGTAGTATTTGGCGGGGAAACCAAGAGACCCAGTACTTC.